These 22 T cell receptor beta chains originate from one sample sequenced in a study of T-cell reconstitution after alpha-beta-depleted transplantation in children (dated by TCRdb to about 2016). Interpreted using the paper, the treatment or condition label stands for: allogeneic hematopoietic cell transplantation with graft depleted of TCRalphabeta T cells and CD19 B cells. The library was generated by PCR. The listed sequencing device is Illumina HiSeq 2500. To normalize quantification of the TCRbeta repertoire, the TCR libraries were built with molecular barcoding that relied on unique molecular identifiers. TCRdb ran its own pipeline on the public reads, namely fastp trimming at Q25 and MiXCR clone calling, and kept in-frame beta chains. Entries that share a CDR3 protein sequence are merged under the most common genes and DNA. The sample table holds just over 950,000 distinct CDR3 sequences, of which 25% to 30% were seen once. The biggest ten clones account for roughly 28% of the sample.

The sample consisted of PBMCs, mostly from graft donor cells, taken 360 days after TCRalphabeta/CD19-depleted stem cell transplant. The origin of the receptors is a boy in the first two years of life who had a stem cell transplant for SCID, so the T cells may come from the graft donor.

This clonotype was seen only a few times. The chain is built from TRBV29-1 and TRBJ2-3; TRBD2 matches at 8 bases. Losses at the gene ends were 5 bases for V and 0 bases for J; bases not matched to a gene: 4. The CDR3 has 14 amino acids. Germline V gene lookup returns CDR1 SQVTM and CDR2 ANQGSEA. The CDR3 loop is CSVRGGPSTDTQYF. Written as DNA, the CDR3 is TGCAGCGTTCGCGGGGGGCCCAGCACAGATACGCAGTATTTT.

This chain uses TRBV7-7 with TRBJ2-1; tentatively, D is TRBD1 or TRBD2 (6 bases each). V was cut by 4 bases and J by 5 bases, with 18 bases left in between. The CDR3 consists of 16 residues. The germline V gene has CDR1 SSHAT and CDR2 FNYEAQ (reference sequence). The CDR3 DNA is TGTGCCAGCAGCTCAGGGCCCTCGGGGGCCGACAATGAGCAGTTCTTC. Residues: CASSSGPSGADNEQFF.

In this sample, this clonotype turned up a few times. This chain uses TRBV7-2 with TRBJ2-5; 12 nucleotides match TRBD2. V lost 1 base, J lost 0 bases, and 0 bases stayed unmatched. The CDR3 totals 16 residues. CDR1 and CDR2 from the germline V gene are SGHTA and FQGNSA. The CDR3 DNA sequence: TGTGCCAGCAGCTTAGGACTAGCGGGGGACCAAGAGACCCAGTACTTC. It is translated as CASSLGLAGDQETQYF.

The chain couples TRBV15 to TRBJ2-2; D not resolved. This CDR3 contains 14 residues. Germline values: CDR1 LNHNV, CDR2 YYDKDF (reference sequence). The ends were cut back, 0 bases at V and 4 bases at J, with 6 bases in the middle. The CDR3 region is CATSRDPATGELFF. CDR3 in DNA: TGTGCCACCAGCAGAGACCCTGCCACCGGGGAGCTGTTTTTT.

The J gene is TRBJ1-5, the V gene TRBV28; 9 bases align to TRBD1. The CDR3 totals 17 residues. Germline V gene lookup returns CDR1 MDHEN and CDR2 SYDVKM. With V trimmed by 10 bases and J by 3 bases, 16 bases remained unmatched. The DNA for the CDR3 is TGTGCCACCCACTGGGGATGGGACAGGGTCTACAATCAGCCCCAGCATTTT. This gives the protein CATHWGWDRVYNQPQHF. Supplemented by reference TRBV28 and TRBJ1-5, the full variable domain reads DVKVTQSSRYLVKRTGEKVFLECVQDMDHENMFWYRQDPGLGLRLIYFSYDVKMKEKGDIPEGYSVSREKKERFSLILESASTNQTSMYLCATHWGWDRVYNQPQHFGDGTRLSIL.

Only a few counts were recorded for this clonotype. The rearrangement joins TRBV7-9 to TRBJ2-3, with D possibly matching TRBD2 (7 bases). Trimming removed 2 bases from V and 2 bases from J, with 17 bases in between. The germline gives CDR1 SEHNR, CDR2 FQNEAQ (reference sequence). This CDR3 is built from 17 residues. The CDR3 is CASSLPGGRGTTDTQYF. The CDR3 DNA reads as TGTGCCAGCAGCTTACCCGGGGGGCGAGGGACCACAGATACGCAGTATTTT.

There are a few counts of this clonotype. The chain employs TRBV11-2 and TRBJ1-6, with D maybe TRBD1 (5 bases). Germline values: CDR1 SGHAT, CDR2 FQNNGV. Trimming shortened V by 5 bases and J by 4 bases, and 12 bases separated the two germline ends. There are 15 residues in the CDR3. Written as DNA, the CDR3 is TGTGCCAGCAGCGTCTACGGGACTTATAATTCACCCCTCCACTTT. It is translated as CASSVYGTYNSPLHF.

In its sample, this clonotype was seen once. The rearrangement uses TRBV5-1 and TRBJ2-2; D unclear. Germline loops: CDR1 SGHRS, CDR2 YFSETQ. V was cut by 5 bases and J by 3 bases, with 8 bases left in between. This CDR3 is 13 amino acids long. This chain's CDR3 is CASSRDDTGELFF. The DNA for the CDR3 is TGCGCCAGCAGTAGGGATGACACCGGGGAGCTGTTTTTT.

The chain links TRBV11-2 to TRBJ2-5; possible D gene TRBD1, 6 bases. This CDR3 comprises 16 residues. Germline-derived CDR1 and CDR2 are SGHAT and FQNNGV. V lost 0 bases and J 0 bases, leaving 11 bases between the germline ends. The CDR3 DNA follows: TGTGCCAGCAGCTTAGACCCTCAGGGGAACCAAGAGACCCAGTACTTC. This sequence encodes CASSLDPQGNQETQYF.

V is TRBV3-1 and J is TRBJ2-1; D remains ambiguous. With 0 bases removed from V and 7 bases from J, the gap between germline ends came to 10 bases. This CDR3 spans 14 amino acids. From germline, CDR1 is LGHDT and CDR2 YNNKEL (reference sequence). In DNA form, the CDR3 reads TGTGCCAGCAGCCAAGATGAGAGGAATAATGAGCAGTTCTTC. Translating it yields CASSQDERNNEQFF.

In DNA, the CDR3 is TGCGCCAGCAGCCGTTCGAACACCGGGGAGCTGTTTTTT. Protein: CASSRSNTGELFF. J is TRBJ2-2 and V is TRBV5-1; D not certain. Germline V gene sequence: CDR1 SGHRS, CDR2 YFSETQ. The CDR3 sequence is 13 residues long. Trimming took 4 bases from V and 0 from J, leaving 4 bases between them.

This clonotype has just a few counts. V and J are TRBV6-5 and TRBJ1-1; no definite D call. This CDR3 is built from 11 residues. Germline V CDR1 and CDR2: MNHEY, SVGAGI. Trimming stripped 6 bases from V and 5 bases from J, with 7 bases between. CDR3 amino acids: CASSRETEAFF. Here the CDR3 DNA reads TGTGCCAGCAGCCGAGAGACTGAAGCTTTCTTT.

The V and J genes are TRBV29-1 and TRBJ2-7; the match to TRBD1 covers 9 bases. The CDR3 consists of 12 residues. Trimming at V came to 6 bases and at J to 2 bases, leaving 2 bases not matched to a gene. Germline V gene lookup returns CDR1 SQVTM and CDR2 ANQGSEA. CDR3 bases: TGCAGCGTGCGGACAGGGGCCTACGAGCAGTACTTC. Protein product: CSVRTGAYEQYF.

This clonotype was picked up a small number of times. This rearrangement joins TRBV5-1 to TRBJ2-3, with a weak D call TRBD1 (6 bases). The CDR3 runs 15 residues. Trimming removed 3 bases at V and 2 bases at J, with 13 bases between. Per germline, CDR1 SGHRS and CDR2 YFSETQ. CDR3: CASSSQGTNTDTQYF. DNA of the CDR3: TGCGCCAGCAGCTCGCAGGGGACGAACACAGATACGCAGTATTTT.

This clonotype was found a few times. V and J are TRBV7-9 and TRBJ1-5; D is unresolved. Germline CDR1 reads SEHNR; CDR2 reads FQNEAQ (reference sequence). This CDR3 region has 12 residues. Trimming took 4 bases from V and 9 from J, leaving 10 bases between them. CDR3 DNA sequence: TGTGCCAGCAGCTACGCCTCTCCGCCCCAGCATTTT. Translated, it gives CASSYASPPQHF.

This clonotype occurred a few times. The chain links TRBV7-6 to TRBJ1-1; D gene uncertain. This CDR3 is built from 14 residues. With 0 bases removed from V and 4 bases from J, the gap between germline ends came to 9 bases. CDR1 is SGHVS and CDR2 is FNYEAQ in the germline V gene. The CDR3 loop is CASSLAGSSTEAFF. CDR3 DNA: TGTGCCAGCAGCTTAGCTGGCAGTTCCACTGAAGCTTTCTTT.

The chain links TRBV27 to TRBJ2-1, with D unresolved. Trimming shortened V by 5 bases and J by 8 bases, and 10 bases separated the two germline ends. This CDR3 has 12 amino acids. CDR1 is MNHEY and CDR2 is SMNVEV in the germline V gene (reference sequence). CDR3 in DNA: TGTGCCAGCAGTCACGGCGGCTATGAGCAGTTCTTC. It yields the protein CASSHGGYEQFF.

This clonotype appeared a few times. The chain uses TRBV4-2 and TRBJ2-2, with 8 bases that match TRBD2. CDR1 and CDR2 from the germline V gene are LGHNA and YNFKEQ. This CDR3 spans 16 amino acids. Germline trimming cut 5 bases from V and 5 bases from J; bases unmatched to any gene: 10. CDR3 region: CASSDGTRILTGELFF. DNA of the CDR3: TGTGCCAGCAGCGACGGGACTAGGATCCTGACCGGGGAGCTGTTTTTT.

This chain links TRBV5-1 with TRBJ2-7; D uncertain. In germline, CDR1 is SGHRS, CDR2 YFSETQ. Trimming removed 0 bases at V and 2 bases at J, with 12 bases between. This CDR3 region has 15 residues. CDR3 sequence (DNA): TGCGCCAGCAGCTTGGCCGGGCTCCCCGCCTACGAGCAGTACTTC. Amino acids: CASSLAGLPAYEQYF.

The rearrangement joins TRBV25-1 to TRBJ2-7; no reliable D call. Germline loops: CDR1 MGHDK, CDR2 SYGVNS. This CDR3 comprises 13 residues. Trimming left V 10 bases short and J 0 bases short, with 13 bases between. The CDR3 sequence is CATGVPSSYEQYF. DNA for the CDR3: TGTGCCACCGGTGTTCCGAGCTCCTACGAGCAGTACTTC.

This clonotype was seen only a few times. The chain couples TRBV5-5 to TRBJ2-7, with 8 bases aligning to TRBD1. CDR3 length: 16 residues. V lost 1 base and J lost 5; bases outside the gene matches: 11. Germline values: CDR1 SGHKS, CDR2 YYEKEE (reference sequence). CDR3 sequence: CASSLRTGKGRNEQYF. Written as DNA, the CDR3 is TGTGCCAGCAGCTTGAGGACAGGGAAGGGGCGGAACGAGCAGTACTTC.

This clonotype was seen a few times. This CDR3 reads CASSLGLADVYLNEQFF. The CDR3 DNA follows: TGCGCCAGCAGCTTGGGACTAGCGGACGTCTACCTCAATGAGCAGTTCTTC. The chain recombines TRBV5-1 with TRBJ2-1, with 9 bases lining up with TRBD2. Germline trimming cut 0 bases from V and 6 bases from J; bases unmatched to any gene: 10. Germline V gene sequence: CDR1 SGHRS, CDR2 YFSETQ. This CDR3 has 17 amino acids.